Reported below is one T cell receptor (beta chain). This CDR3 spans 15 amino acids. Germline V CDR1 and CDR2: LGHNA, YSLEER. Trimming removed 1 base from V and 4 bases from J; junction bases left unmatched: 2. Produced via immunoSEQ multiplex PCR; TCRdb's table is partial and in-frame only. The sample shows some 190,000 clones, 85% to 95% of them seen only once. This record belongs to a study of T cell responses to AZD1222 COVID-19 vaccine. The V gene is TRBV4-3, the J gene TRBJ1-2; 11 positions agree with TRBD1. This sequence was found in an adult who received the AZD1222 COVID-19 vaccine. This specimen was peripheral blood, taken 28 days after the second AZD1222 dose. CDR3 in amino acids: CASSQVGQGVYGYTF. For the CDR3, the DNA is TGCGCCAGCAGCCAAGTGGGACAGGGGGTCTATGGCTACACCTTC.